Below, 8 T cell receptor beta chains from the same sample are listed, as sequenced in a study of human T cells and chemical hapten exposure. TCRdb independently ran MiXCR on the RACE reads; one entry per CDR3 protein. Of approximately 400,000 distinct CDR3 sequences listed, more than 4.5% are singletons. The time point here: patch test 1, 2 weeks after DPC sensitization. Treatment noted: therapeutic diphenylcyclopropenone sensitization with weekly scalp DPC. Sequencing was performed on whole blood, taken in connection with sensitization to the hapten diphenylcyclopropenone (DPC). These TCRs come from a woman in her 50s with alopecia areata. Some clones in this sample may be carry-over from other donors' samples.

This clonotype has ten or more counts. The V gene is TRBV9, the J gene TRBJ2-3; D gene unclear. The V gene's germline CDR1 is SGDLS and CDR2 YYNGEE. V shed 0 bases and J shed 2 bases, with 10 bases lying between them. The length of the CDR3 is 15 residues. The CDR3 bases are TGTGCCAGCAGCGTAGACGGGTCCCACACAGATACGCAGTATTTT. This gives the protein CASSVDGSHTDTQYF.

This clonotype has more than one count but fewer than ten. V and J are TRBV6-5 and TRBJ1-1, with D possibly TRBD1 on 6 matching bases. This CDR3 spans 13 amino acids. Trimming took off 6 bases at V and 10 bases at J, with 18 bases between the two ends. The V gene's germline CDR1 is MNHEY and CDR2 SVGAGI. The CDR3: CASSPEGGRPAFF. CDR3 DNA: TGTGCCAGCAGCCCAGAGGGGGGGCGCCCAGCTTTCTTT.

This clonotype was seen many times. V is TRBV6-1 and J is TRBJ1-3; weak D call: TRBD1 (5 bases). The CDR3 is 18 amino acids. V gave up 5 bases and J gave up 0 bases, with 20 bases separating them. Germline CDR1 reads MNHNS; CDR2 reads SASEGT. The DNA of the CDR3 is TGTGCCAGCAGTCTAACTTCCGGGACTGCCAGCTCTGGAAACACCATATATTTT. Its translation is CASSLTSGTASSGNTIYF.

The sample holds many counts of this clonotype. The chain uses TRBV20-1 and TRBJ2-3; perhaps TRBD1 as D (5 bases). This CDR3 contains 15 residues. CDR1 and CDR2 (germline): DFQATT, SNEGSKA (reference sequence). V was cut by 5 bases and J by 1 base, with 16 bases left in between. DNA for the CDR3: TGCAGTGCTGGGGCTAGGGCAAAGGGCACAGATACGCAGTATTTT. Translating it yields CSAGARAKGTDTQYF.

In this sample, this clonotype turned up many times. V usage is TRBV20-1 and J usage is TRBJ1-1, with 7 bases identical to TRBD1. The CDR3 loop spans 14 amino acids. V shed 6 bases and J 1 base; nucleotides not matched to a gene: 8. Germline CDR1 DFQATT, CDR2 SNEGSKA (reference sequence). The CDR3: CSATRGSQNTEAFF. The CDR3 nucleotides read TGCAGTGCAACCAGGGGGTCGCAGAACACTGAAGCTTTCTTT.

In this sample, this clonotype turned up many times. The CDR3 region is CASSIGSYTGELFF. CDR3 nucleotide sequence: TGTGCCAGTAGTATTGGCTCTTACACCGGGGAGCTGTTTTTT. The chain links TRBV19 to TRBJ2-2; D is undetermined. Looked up from germline, CDR1 is LNHDA and CDR2 is SQIVND (reference sequence). V shed 3 bases and J shed 3 bases, with 8 bases lying between them. CDR3 length: 14 amino acids.

This clonotype was detected a few times. The chain carries TRBV20-1 and TRBJ2-1; 7 nucleotides match TRBD2. CDR1 DFQATT and CDR2 SNEGSKA come from the germline V gene (reference sequence). This CDR3 has 19 amino acids. J lost 0 bases, V lost 0 bases, and 14 bases had no gene match. CDR3 region: CSARDYSGSGGSSYNEQFF. Written as DNA, the CDR3 is TGCAGTGCTAGAGACTATAGCGGGTCTGGGGGAAGCTCCTACAATGAGCAGTTCTTC.

A word on this clonotype: A much larger clonotype is one base distant, so this may be a read error. The V gene is TRBV19, the J gene TRBJ2-1; no clear D. The germline V gene has CDR1 LNHDA and CDR2 SQIVND (reference sequence). The CDR3 has 14 residues. CDR3 nucleotide sequence: TGTGCCAGTAGTATTGAACGGAGTAACAATGAGCAGTCCTTC. Its translation is CASSIERSNNEQSF. Looking up the rest from reference TRBV19 and TRBJ2-1 gives the full variable domain: DGGITQSPKYLFRKEGQNVTLSCEQNLNHDAMYWYRQDPGQGLRLIYYSQIVNDFQKGDIAEGYSVSREKKESFPLTVTSAQKNPTAFYLCASSIERSNNEQSFGPGTRLTVL.